Below, one T cell receptor (beta chain) is given with its context. Per the original data handling: Researchers report that nucleated cell counts were estimated from reference gene primer amplification. Method: immunoSEQ multiplex PCR; TCRdb's copy keeps in-frame clones and lacks some. Clone size and the V and J calls come from that table; the DNA yielded D and trimming. The data hold 75,000 to 100,000 clones, with more than 70% observed a single time. This specimen comes from a study of blood T cell repertoires in COVID-19. Study background: Whether acute or convalescent, the COVID-19 samples came from the United States, Italy and Spain. The cDNA or gDNA used as material had been derived from T cells, B-cell-depleted T cells, or PBMCs.

Germline V gene data show CDR1 as SGHRS and CDR2 as YFSETQ. V was trimmed by 6 bases and J by 2 bases, leaving 17 bases between them. The CDR3 extends over 15 amino acids. The rearrangement joins TRBV5-1 to TRBJ2-5; a weak D match, TRBD2 (7 bases). The specimen was peripheral blood. The source is a human donor with acute or convalescent COVID-19. The donor label of this sample is uncertain. The CDR3 DNA is TGCGCCAGCACTATGGGGGGGCCGATTCAAGAGACCCAGTACTTC. Translated: CASTMGGPIQETQYF.